This T cell receptor beta chain was recovered during a study of early T cells in non-severe SARS-CoV-2 infection. TCRdb reprocessed the 5' RACE reads with MiXCR, giving one entry per CDR3 protein. This repertoire shows approximately 58,000 distinct CDR3 sequences, approximately 12% found once; its top ten account for around 2.6%. V dropped 4 bases and J dropped 1; count of bases not matched to a gene: 5. Germline V gives CDR1 MDHEN, CDR2 SYDVKM. CDR3 length: 17 residues. This material consisted of whole blood, taken at baseline. The genes are TRBV28 and TRBJ2-6; 9 bases align to TRBD1. The source of this sequence is an adult who was a healthcare worker with PCR-confirmed SARS-CoV-2 infection or an uninfected control (not recorded which). The CDR3 loop is CASSSGQGSSGANVLTF. CDR3 sequence (DNA): TGTGCCAGCAGTTCGGGACAGGGTTCGTCTGGGGCCAACGTCCTGACTTTC.